These 5 T cell receptor beta chains were all obtained from the same sample, sequenced in a study of T cells after yellow fever vaccination (dated by TCRdb to about 2019). The treatment or condition label for this specimen denotes: live attenuated yellow fever vaccine strain. Library construction relied on 5' RACE. Sequenced using an Illumina HiSeq 2500. TCRdb reprocessing: public reads trimmed at Q25 with fastp, clones called with MiXCR, in-frame beta chains kept. Each record represents a unique CDR3 protein, reported with the most common genes and DNA among its rows. For this sample there are some 300,000 distinct CDR3 sequences; 7% to 9% appear just once. 15% to 20% of the sample is held by the ten biggest clonotypes. The sample consisted of PBMCs, taken 45 days after the first yellow fever vaccination. These receptors all stem from a man in his late teens or twenties who received the YFV17D yellow fever vaccine.

This clonotype appeared many times. This chain joins TRBV12-3 or TRBV12-4 and TRBJ1-6, with TRBD1 identical over 10 bases. The CDR3 sequence is 15 residues long. With 3 bases clipped from V and 9 bases from J, the junction kept 5 bases outside the gene matches. CDR3 region: CASSLLGTGASPLHF. CDR3 DNA sequence: TGTGCCAGCAGTTTGCTGGGGACAGGGGCTTCACCCCTCCACTTT.

At least ten counts were recorded for this clonotype. The chain couples TRBV20-1 to TRBJ1-5, with a tentative D call TRBD1 (5 bases). Deletions cut 6 bases from V and 7 bases from J, with 16 bases between. CDR3 length equals 13 residues. CDR1 is DFQATT and CDR2 is SNEGSKA in the germline V gene (reference sequence). CDR3 DNA sequence: TGCAGTGCCCAGTCCAGGGTCGGCCAGCCCCAGCATTTT. As protein: CSAQSRVGQPQHF.

The rearrangement uses TRBV19 and TRBJ2-1; D may be TRBD2 (5 bases). Deletions cut 4 bases from V and 0 bases from J, with 10 bases between. Germline lookup yields CDR1 LNHDA and CDR2 SQIVND (reference sequence). The CDR3 totals 15 residues. CDR3: CASSNTRSSYNEQFF. CDR3 nucleotides: TGTGCCAGTAGTAATACTAGAAGCTCCTACAATGAGCAGTTCTTC. Filled out from reference TRBV19 and TRBJ2-1, the complete variable domain reads DGGITQSPKYLFRKEGQNVTLSCEQNLNHDAMYWYRQDPGQGLRLIYYSQIVNDFQKGDIAEGYSVSREKKESFPLTVTSAQKNPTAFYLCASSNTRSSYNEQFFGPGTRLTVL.

The V and J genes are TRBV7-3 and TRBJ2-1; D is undetermined. This CDR3 has 13 amino acids. With 5 bases removed from V and 9 bases from J, the gap between germline ends came to 14 bases. From germline, CDR1 is SGHTA and CDR2 FQGTGA. The CDR3 sequence: CASSPTPGVEQFF. CDR3 DNA sequence: TGTGCCAGCAGCCCGACCCCTGGCGTTGAGCAGTTCTTC.

In its sample, this clonotype was seen a few times. The chain couples TRBV5-4 to TRBJ2-5; 9 nucleotides match TRBD1. Per germline, CDR1 SGHNT and CDR2 YYREEE (reference sequence). V shed 3 bases and J 5 bases; nucleotides not matched to a gene: 8. There are 15 residues in the CDR3. CDR3 in DNA: TGTGCCAGCAGCTCTGGGACAGGGATGAGGGAGACCCAGTACTTC. This sequence encodes CASSSGTGMRETQYF. Filled out from reference TRBV5-4 and TRBJ2-5, the complete variable domain reads ETGVTQSPTHLIKTRGQQVTLRCSSQSGHNTVSWYQQALGQGPQFIFQYYREEENGRGNFPPRFSGLQFPNYSSELNVNALELDDSALYLCASSSGTGMRETQYFGPGTRLLVL.